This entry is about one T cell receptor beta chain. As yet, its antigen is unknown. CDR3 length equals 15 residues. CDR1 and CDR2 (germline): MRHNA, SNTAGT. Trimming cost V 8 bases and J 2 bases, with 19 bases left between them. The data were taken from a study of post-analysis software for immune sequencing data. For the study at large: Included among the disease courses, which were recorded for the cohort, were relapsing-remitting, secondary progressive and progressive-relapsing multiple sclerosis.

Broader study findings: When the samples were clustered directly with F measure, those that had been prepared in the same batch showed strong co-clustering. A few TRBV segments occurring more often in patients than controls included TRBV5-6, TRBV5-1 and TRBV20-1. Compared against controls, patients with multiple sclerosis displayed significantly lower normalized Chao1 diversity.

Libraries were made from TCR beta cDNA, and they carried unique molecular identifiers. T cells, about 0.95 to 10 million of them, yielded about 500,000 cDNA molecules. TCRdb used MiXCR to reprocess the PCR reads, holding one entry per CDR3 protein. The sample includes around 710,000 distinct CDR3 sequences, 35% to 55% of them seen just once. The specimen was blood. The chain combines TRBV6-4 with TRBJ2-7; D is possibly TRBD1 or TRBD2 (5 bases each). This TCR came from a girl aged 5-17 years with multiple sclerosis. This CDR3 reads CASRERPGPAYEQYF. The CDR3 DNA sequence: TGTGCCAGCCGAGAGAGACCGGGACCTGCCTACGAGCAGTACTTC.